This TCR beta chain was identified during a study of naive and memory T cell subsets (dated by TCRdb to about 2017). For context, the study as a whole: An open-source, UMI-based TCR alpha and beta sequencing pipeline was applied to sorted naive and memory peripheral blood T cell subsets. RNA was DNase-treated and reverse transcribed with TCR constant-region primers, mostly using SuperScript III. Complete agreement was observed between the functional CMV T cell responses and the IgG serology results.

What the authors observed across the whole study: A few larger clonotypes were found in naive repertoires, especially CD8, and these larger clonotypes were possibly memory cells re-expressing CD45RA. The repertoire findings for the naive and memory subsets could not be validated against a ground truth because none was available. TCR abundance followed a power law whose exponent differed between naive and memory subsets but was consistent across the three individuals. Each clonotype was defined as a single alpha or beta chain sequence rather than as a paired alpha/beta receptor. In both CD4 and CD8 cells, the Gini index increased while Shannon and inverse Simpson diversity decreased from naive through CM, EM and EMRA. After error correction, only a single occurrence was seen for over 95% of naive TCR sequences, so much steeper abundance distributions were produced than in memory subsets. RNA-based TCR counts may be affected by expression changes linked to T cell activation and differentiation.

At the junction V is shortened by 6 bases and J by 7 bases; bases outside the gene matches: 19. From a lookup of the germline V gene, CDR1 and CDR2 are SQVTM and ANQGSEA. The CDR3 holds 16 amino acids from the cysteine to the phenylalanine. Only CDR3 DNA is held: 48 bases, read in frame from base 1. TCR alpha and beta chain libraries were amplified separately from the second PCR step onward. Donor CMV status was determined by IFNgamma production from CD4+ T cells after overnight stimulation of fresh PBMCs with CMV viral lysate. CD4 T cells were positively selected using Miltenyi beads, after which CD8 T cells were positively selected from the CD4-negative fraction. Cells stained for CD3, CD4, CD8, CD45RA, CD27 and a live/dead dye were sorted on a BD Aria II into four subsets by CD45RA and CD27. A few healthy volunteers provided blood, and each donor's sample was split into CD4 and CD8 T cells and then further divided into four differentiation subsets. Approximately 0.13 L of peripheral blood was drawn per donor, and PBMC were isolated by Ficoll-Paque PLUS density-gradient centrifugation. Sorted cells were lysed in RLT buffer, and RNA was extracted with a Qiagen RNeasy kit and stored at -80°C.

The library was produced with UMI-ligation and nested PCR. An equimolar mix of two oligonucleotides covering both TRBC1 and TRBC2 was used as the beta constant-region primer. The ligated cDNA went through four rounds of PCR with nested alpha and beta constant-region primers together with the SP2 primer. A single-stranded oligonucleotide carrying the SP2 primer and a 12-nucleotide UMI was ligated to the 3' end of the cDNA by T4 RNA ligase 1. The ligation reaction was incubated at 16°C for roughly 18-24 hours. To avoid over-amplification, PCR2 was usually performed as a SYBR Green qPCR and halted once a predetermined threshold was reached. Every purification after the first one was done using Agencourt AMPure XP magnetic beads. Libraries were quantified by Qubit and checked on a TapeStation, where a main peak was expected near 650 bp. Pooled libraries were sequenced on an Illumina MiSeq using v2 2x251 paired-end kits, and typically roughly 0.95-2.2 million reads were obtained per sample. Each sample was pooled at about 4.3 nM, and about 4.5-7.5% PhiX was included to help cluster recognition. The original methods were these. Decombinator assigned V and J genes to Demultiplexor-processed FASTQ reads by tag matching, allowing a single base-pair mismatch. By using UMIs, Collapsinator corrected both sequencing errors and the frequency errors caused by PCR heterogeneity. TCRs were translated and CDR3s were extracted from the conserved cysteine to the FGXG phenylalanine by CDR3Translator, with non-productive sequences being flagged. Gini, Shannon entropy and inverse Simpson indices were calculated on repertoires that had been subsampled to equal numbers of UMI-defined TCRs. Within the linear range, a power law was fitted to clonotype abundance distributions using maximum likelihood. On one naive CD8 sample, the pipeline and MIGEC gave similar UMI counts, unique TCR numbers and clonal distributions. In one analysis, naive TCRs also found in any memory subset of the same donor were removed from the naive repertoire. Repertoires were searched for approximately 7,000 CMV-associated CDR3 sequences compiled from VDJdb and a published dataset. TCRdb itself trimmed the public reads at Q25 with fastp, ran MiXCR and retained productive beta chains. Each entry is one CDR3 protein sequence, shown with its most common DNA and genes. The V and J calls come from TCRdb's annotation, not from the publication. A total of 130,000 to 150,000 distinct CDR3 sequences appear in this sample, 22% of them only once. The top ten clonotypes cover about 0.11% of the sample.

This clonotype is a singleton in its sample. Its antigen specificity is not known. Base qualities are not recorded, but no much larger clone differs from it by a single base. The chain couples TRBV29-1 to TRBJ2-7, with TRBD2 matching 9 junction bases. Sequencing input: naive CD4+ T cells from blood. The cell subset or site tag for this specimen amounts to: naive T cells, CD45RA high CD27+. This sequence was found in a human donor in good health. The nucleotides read TGCAGCGTGGGGCCTGTGAGGCGGGAGGGCCGATTTGAGCAGTACTTC. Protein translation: CSVGPVRREGRFEQYF.